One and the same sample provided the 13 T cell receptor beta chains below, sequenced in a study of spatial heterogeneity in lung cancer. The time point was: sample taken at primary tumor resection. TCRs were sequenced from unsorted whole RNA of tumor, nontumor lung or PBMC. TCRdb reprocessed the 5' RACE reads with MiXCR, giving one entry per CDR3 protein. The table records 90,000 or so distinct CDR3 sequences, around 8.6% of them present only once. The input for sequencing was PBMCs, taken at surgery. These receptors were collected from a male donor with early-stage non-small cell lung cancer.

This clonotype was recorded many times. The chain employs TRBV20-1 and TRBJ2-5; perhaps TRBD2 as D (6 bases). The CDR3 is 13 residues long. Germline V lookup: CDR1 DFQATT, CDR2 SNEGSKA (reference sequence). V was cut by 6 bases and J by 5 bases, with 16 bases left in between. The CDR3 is CSALGLTHETQYF. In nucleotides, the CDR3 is TGCAGTGCCCTGGGACTGACCCACGAGACCCAGTACTTC.

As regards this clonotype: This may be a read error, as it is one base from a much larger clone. Here the CDR3 DNA reads TGTGCCAGCAGTTACTCGCGACGAACGAACACCGGGGAGCTGTATTTT. Its protein product is CASSYSRRTNTGELYF. The J gene is TRBJ2-2, the V gene TRBV6-2 or TRBV6-3; D may be TRBD2 (5 bases). The germline V gene encodes CDR1 MNHEY and CDR2 SVGEGT. This CDR3 comprises 16 residues.

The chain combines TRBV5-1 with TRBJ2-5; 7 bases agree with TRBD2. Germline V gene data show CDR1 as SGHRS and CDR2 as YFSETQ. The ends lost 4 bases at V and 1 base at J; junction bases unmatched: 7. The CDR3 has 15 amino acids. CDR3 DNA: TGCGCCAGCAGCCTCTTCTCGGGGGGCCAAGAGACCCAGTACTTC. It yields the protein CASSLFSGGQETQYF.

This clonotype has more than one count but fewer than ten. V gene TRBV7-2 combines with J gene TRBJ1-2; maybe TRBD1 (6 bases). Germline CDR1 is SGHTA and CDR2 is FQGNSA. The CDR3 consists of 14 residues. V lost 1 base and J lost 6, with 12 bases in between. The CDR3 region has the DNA TGTGCCAGCAGCTTAGGGGGGCCTAGCGATGGCTACACCTTC. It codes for CASSLGGPSDGYTF.

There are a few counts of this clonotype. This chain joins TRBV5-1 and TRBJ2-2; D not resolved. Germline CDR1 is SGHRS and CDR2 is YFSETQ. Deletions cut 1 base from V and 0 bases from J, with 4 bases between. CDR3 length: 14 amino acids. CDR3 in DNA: TGCGCCAGCAGCTTGTGGTCGAACACCGGGGAGCTGTTTTTT. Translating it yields CASSLWSNTGELFF.

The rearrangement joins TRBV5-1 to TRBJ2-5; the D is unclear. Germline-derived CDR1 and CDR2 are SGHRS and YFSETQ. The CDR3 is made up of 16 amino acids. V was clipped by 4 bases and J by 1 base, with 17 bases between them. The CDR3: CASSATGVLSQETQYF. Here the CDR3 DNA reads TGCGCCAGCAGCGCTACCGGCGTACTCTCCCAAGAGACCCAGTACTTC.

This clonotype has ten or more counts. This chain's CDR3 is CASRLLAGGPRDTQYF. The DNA of the CDR3 is TGTGCCAGCAGGCTACTAGCGGGAGGGCCGAGAGATACGCAGTATTTT. The V call is TRBV2, the J call TRBJ2-3; 13 nucleotides line up with TRBD2. The CDR3 totals 16 residues. Germline loops: CDR1 SNHLY, CDR2 FYNNEI. Trimming cost V 6 bases and J 5 bases; bases outside gene matches: 8.

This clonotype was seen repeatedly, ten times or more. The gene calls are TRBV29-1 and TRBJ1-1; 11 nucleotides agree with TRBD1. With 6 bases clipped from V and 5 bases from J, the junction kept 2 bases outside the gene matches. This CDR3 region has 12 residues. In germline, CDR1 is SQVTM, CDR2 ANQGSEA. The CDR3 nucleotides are TGCAGCGTGGACAGGGGGCGGACTGAAGCTTTCTTT. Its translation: CSVDRGRTEAFF.

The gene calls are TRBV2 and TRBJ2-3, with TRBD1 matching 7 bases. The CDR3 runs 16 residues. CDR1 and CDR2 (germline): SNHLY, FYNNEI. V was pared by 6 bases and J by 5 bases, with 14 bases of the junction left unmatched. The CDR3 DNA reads TGTGCCAGCAGGGACGACAGGGCAATGGGTGGAGATACGCAGTATTTT. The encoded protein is CASRDDRAMGGDTQYF.

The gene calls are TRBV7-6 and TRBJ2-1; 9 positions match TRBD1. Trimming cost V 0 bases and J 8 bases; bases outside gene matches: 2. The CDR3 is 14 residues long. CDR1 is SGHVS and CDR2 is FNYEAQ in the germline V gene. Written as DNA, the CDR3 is TGTGCCAGCAGCTTAGCGACAGGGGGTGATGAGCAGTTCTTC. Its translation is CASSLATGGDEQFF.

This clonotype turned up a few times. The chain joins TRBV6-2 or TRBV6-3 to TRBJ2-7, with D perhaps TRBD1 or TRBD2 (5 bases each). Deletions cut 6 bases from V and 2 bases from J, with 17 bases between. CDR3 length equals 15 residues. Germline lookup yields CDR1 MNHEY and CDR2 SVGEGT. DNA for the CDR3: TGTGCCAGCAGAACTCTCCGGGACCTGCCCTACGAGCAGTACTTC. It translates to CASRTLRDLPYEQYF.

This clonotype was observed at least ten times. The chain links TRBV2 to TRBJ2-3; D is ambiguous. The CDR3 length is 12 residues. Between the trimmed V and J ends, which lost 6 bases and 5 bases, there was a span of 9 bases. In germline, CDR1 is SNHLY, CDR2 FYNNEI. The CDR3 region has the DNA TGTGCCAGCAGCTCGGTCCTAGATACGCAGTATTTT. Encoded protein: CASSSVLDTQYF. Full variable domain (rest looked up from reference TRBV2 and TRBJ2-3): EPEVTQTPSHQVTQMGQEVILRCVPISNHLYFYWYRQILGQKVEFLVSFYNNEISEKSEIFDDQFSVERPDGSNFTLKIRSTKLEDSAMYFCASSSVLDTQYFGPGTRLTVL.

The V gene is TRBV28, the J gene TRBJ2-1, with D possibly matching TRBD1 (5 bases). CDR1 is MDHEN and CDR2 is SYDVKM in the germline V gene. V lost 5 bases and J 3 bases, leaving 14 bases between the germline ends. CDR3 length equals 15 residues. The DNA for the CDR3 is TGTGCCAGCAGTCGGCGAGAGACAGTCTACAATGAGCAGTTCTTC. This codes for CASSRRETVYNEQFF. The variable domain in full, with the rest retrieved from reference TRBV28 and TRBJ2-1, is DVKVTQSSRYLVKRTGEKVFLECVQDMDHENMFWYRQDPGLGLRLIYFSYDVKMKEKGDIPEGYSVSREKKERFSLILESASTNQTSMYLCASSRRETVYNEQFFGPGTRLTVL.